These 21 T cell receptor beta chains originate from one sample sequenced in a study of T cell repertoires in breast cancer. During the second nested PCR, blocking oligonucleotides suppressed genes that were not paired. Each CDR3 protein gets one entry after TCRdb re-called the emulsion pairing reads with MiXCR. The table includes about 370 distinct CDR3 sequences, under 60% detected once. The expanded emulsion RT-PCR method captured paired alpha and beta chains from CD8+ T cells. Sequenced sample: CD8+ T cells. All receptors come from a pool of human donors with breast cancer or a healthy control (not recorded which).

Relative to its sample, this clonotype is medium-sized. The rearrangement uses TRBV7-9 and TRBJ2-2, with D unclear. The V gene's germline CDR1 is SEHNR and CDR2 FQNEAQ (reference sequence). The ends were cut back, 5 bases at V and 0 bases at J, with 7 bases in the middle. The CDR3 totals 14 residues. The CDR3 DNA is TGTGCCAGCAGCCCACGGGCGAACACCGGGGAGCTGTTTTTT. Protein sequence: CASSPRANTGELFF.

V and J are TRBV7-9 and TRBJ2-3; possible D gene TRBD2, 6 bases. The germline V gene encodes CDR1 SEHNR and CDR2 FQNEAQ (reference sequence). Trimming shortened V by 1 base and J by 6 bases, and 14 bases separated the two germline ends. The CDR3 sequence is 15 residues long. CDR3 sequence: CASSLGDFLVDTQYF. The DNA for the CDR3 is TGTGCCAGCAGCTTAGGGGACTTTCTGGTGGATACGCAGTATTTT.

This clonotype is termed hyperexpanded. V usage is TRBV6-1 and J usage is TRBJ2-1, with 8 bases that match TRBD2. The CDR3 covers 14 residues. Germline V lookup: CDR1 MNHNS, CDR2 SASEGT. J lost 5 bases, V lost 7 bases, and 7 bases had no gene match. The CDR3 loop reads CASNGRAINNEQFF. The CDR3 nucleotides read TGTGCCAGCAACGGGAGGGCCATTAACAATGAGCAGTTCTTC.

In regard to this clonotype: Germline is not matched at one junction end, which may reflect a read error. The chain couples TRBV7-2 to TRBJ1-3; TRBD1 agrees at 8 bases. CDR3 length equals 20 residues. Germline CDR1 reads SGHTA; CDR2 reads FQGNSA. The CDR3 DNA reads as TGTGCCAGCGGCTTAGGAGGTCGGACAGGGATATCTCTCCGTGGAAACACCATATATTTT. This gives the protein CASGLGGRTGISLRGNTIYF.

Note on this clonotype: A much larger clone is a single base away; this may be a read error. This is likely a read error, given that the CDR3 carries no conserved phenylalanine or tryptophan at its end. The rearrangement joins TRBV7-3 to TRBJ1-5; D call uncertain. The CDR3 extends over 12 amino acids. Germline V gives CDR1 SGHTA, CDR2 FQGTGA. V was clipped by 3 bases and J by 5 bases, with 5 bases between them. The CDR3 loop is CASSFADQPQHS. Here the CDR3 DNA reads TGTGCCAGCAGCTTCGCAGATCAGCCCCAGCATTCT.

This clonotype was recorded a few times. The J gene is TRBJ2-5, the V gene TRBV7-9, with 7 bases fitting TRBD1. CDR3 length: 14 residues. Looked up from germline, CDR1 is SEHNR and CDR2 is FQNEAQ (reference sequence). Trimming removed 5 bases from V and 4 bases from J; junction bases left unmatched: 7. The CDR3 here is CASSLMTGRETQYF. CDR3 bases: TGTGCCAGCAGCCTAATGACAGGGCGAGAGACCCAGTACTTC.

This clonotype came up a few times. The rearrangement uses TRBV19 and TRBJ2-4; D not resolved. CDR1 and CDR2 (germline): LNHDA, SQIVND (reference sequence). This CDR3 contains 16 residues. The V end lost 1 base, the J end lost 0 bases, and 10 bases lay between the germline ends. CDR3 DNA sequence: TGTGCCAGTAGTATAGGTACGATGTCAGCCAAAAACATTCAGTACTTC. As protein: CASSIGTMSAKNIQYF.

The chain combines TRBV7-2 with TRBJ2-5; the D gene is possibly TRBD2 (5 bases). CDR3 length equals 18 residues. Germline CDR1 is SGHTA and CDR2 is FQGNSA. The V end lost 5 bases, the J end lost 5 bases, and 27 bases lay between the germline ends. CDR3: CASSGHGRLTGYIETQYF. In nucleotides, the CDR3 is TGTGCCAGCAGCGGTCACGGGCGGCTAACGGGGTATATTGAGACCCAGTACTTC.

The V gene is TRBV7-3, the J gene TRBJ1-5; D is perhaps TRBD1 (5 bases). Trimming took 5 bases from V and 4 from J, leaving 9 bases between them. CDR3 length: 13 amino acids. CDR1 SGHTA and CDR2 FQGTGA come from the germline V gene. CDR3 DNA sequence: TGTGCCAGCAGCACGGGACCTAATCAGCCCCAGCATTTT. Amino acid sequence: CASSTGPNQPQHF.

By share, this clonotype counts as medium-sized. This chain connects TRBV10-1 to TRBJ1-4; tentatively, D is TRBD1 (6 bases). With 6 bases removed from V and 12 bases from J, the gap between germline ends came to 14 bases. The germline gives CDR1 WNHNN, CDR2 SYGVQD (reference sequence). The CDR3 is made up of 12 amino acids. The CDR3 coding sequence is TGCGCCAGCAGGGCAGACAGGTCTGAACTGTTTTTT. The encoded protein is CASRADRSELFF.

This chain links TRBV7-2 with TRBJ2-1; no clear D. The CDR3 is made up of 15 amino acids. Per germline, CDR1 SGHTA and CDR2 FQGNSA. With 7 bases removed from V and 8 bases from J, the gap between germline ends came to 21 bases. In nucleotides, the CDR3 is TGTGCCAGCACCAACCCGGACGGGCCCCATGATGAGCAGTTCTTC. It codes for CASTNPDGPHDEQFF. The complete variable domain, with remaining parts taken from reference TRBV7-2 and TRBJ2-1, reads GAGVSQSPSNKVTEKGKDVELRCDPISGHTALYWYRQSLGQGLEFLIYFQGNSAPDKSGLPSDRFSAERTGGSVSTLTIQRTQQEDSAVYLCASTNPDGPHDEQFFGPGTRLTVL.

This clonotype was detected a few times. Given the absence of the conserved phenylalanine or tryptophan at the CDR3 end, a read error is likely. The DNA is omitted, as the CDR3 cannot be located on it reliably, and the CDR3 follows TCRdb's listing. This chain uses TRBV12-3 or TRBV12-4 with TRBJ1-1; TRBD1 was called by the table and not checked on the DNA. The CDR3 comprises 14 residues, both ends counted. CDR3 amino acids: CASSFGGKNTEAGG.

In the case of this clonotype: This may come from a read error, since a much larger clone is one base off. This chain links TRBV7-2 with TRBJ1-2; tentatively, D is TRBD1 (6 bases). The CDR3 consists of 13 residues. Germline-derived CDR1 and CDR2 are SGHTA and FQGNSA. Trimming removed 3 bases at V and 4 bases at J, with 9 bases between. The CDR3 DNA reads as TGTGCCAGCAGCTTTCAGGGGCCCTATGGCTACACCTTC. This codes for CASSFQGPYGYTF.

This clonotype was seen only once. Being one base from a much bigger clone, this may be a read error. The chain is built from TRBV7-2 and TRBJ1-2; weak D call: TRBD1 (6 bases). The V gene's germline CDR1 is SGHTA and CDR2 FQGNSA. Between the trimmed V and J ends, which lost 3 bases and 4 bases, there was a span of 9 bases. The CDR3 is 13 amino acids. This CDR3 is CTSSFQGSYGYTF. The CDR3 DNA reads TGTACCAGCAGCTTTCAGGGGTCCTATGGCTACACCTTC.

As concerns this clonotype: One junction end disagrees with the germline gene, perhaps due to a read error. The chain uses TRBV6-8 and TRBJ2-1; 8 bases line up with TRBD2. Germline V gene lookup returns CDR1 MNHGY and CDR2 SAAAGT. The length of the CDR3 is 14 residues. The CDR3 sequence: CASNGRAIDNEQFF. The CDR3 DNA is TGTGCCAGCAACGGGAGGGCTATTGACAATGAACAGTTCTTC.

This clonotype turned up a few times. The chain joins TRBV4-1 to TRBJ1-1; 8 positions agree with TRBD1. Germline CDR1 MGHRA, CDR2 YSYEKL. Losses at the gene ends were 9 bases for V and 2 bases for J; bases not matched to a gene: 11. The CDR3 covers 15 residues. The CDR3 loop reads CASHPTGTGNTEAFF. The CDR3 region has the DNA TGCGCCAGTCACCCTACCGGGACAGGTAACACTGAAGCTTTCTTT.

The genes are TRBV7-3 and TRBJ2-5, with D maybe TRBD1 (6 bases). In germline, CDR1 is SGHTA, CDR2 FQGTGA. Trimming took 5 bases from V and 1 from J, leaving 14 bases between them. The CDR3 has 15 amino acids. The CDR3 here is CASSLQGVGQETQYF. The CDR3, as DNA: TGTGCCAGCAGCCTACAGGGAGTTGGCCAAGAGACCCAGTACTTC.

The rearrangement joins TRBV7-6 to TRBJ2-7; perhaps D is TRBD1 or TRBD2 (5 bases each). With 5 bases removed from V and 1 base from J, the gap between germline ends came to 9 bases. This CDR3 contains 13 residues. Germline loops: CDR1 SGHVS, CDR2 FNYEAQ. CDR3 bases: TGTGCCAGCAGCCGGGGCCCGTCCTACGAGCAGTACTTC. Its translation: CASSRGPSYEQYF.

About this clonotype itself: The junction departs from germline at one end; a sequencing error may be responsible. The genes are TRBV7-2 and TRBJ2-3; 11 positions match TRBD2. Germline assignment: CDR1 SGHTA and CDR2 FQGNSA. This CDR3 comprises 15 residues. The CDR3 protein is CASSRIAGGVNTQCF. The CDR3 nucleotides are TGTGCCAGCAGCCGCATAGCGGGGGGGGTAAATACGCAGTGTTTT.

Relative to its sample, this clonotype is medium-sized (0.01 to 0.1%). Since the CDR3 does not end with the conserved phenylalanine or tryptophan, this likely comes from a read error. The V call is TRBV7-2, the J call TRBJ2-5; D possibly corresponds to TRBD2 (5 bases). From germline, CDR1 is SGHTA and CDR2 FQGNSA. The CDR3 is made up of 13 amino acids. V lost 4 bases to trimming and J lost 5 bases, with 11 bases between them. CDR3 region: CASSSSRRETQYS. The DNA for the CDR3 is TGTGCCAGCAGCTCTAGCCGAAGGGAGACCCAGTACTCC.

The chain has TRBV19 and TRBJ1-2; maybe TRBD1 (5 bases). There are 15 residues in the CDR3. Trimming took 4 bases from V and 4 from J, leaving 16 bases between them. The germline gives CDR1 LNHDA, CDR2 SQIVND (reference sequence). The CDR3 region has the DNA TGTGCCAGTAGTAGAGGTCTGGGGGGGGGCTATGGCTACACCTTC. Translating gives CASSRGLGGGYGYTF.